The 8 T cell receptor beta chains below were found in one sample sequenced in a study of blood T cell repertoires in COVID-19. Produced via immunoSEQ multiplex PCR; TCRdb's table is partial and in-frame only. Here the sample spans under 300,000 clones, roughly 88% being singletons. Sequencing input: PBMCs or T cells enriched from blood (not recorded which). The receptors derive from a woman aged 40 to 55 who had been exposed to COVID-19.

The rearrangement uses TRBV9 and TRBJ1-3; D ambiguous. CDR3 size: 14 residues. Germline values: CDR1 SGDLS, CDR2 YYNGEE. V dropped 1 base and J dropped 4 bases, with 9 bases sitting between them. The CDR3: CASSVSNSGNTIYF. The CDR3, as DNA: TGTGCCAGCAGCGTATCGAACTCCGGAAACACCATATATTTT.

This clone was counted a single time. This chain uses TRBV4-3 with TRBJ1-4; the match to TRBD1 covers 7 bases. This CDR3 region has 16 residues. With V trimmed by 3 bases and J by 1 base, 5 bases remained unmatched. Germline V gives CDR1 LGHNA, CDR2 YSLEER. The DNA of the CDR3 is TGCGCCAGCAGCCAGGGACAGCTCCAAACTAATGAAAAACTGTTTTTT. This translates into CASSQGQLQTNEKLFF.

This chain joins TRBV2 and TRBJ1-4; the match to TRBD1 covers 8 bases. The trim removed 7 bases at V and 5 bases at J, leaving 6 bases unmatched. The CDR3 extends over 14 amino acids. The V gene's germline CDR1 is SNHLY and CDR2 FYNNEI. Here the CDR3 DNA reads TGTGCCAGCACTACCGGGACAGGAAATGAAAAACTGTTTTTT. Protein sequence: CASTTGTGNEKLFF.

This rearrangement joins TRBV9 to TRBJ2-3, with 7 bases matching TRBD2. This CDR3 region has 14 residues. The germline gives CDR1 SGDLS, CDR2 YYNGEE. The V segment lost 3 bases and the J segment 3 bases; nucleotides outside the gene matches: 4. CDR3 residues: CASSGTRFTDTQYF. In DNA form, the CDR3 reads TGTGCCAGCAGCGGGACTAGGTTTACAGATACGCAGTATTTT. The full variable domain, in which reference TRBV9 and TRBJ2-3 provide the parts outside the CDR3, is DSGVTQTPKHLITATGQRVTLRCSPRSGDLSVYWYQQSLDQGLQFLIQYYNGEERAKGNILERFSAQQFPDLHSELNLSSLELGDSALYFCASSGTRFTDTQYFGPGTRLTVL.

CDR3 region: CSVRDRGLRIQETQYF. In DNA, the CDR3 is TGCAGCGTTAGGGACAGGGGGCTACGTATCCAAGAGACCCAGTACTTC. This chain connects TRBV29-1 to TRBJ2-5; TRBD1 aligns across 12 bases. V gave up 5 bases and J gave up 1 base; unmatched junction bases: 8. The CDR3 totals 16 residues. Germline-derived CDR1 and CDR2 are SQVTM and ANQGSEA.

This clone was seen a handful of times. V gene TRBV5-1 combines with J gene TRBJ2-7; 10 bases are a match to TRBD2. The V gene end was trimmed by 4 bases and the J gene end by 5 bases; junction bases not matched to a gene: 9. The CDR3 length is 15 residues. Germline values: CDR1 SGHRS, CDR2 YFSETQ. The CDR3 nucleotides are TGCGCCAGCAGCCGCCAGGCCAGCGGGGGGGACGAGCAGTACTTC. Amino acids: CASSRQASGGDEQYF.

The CDR3 nucleotides are TGTGCCAGCAGTTCCGGGGGGGGTGGCTACACCTTC. It is translated as CASSSGGGGYTF. V is TRBV28 and J is TRBJ1-2; D possibly corresponds to TRBD1 (5 bases). V was shortened by 4 bases and J by 7 bases, with 10 bases between the two germline ends. The germline gives CDR1 MDHEN, CDR2 SYDVKM. The CDR3 spans 12 residues.

CDR3 DNA: TGTGCCAGCAGTTACGGGCAGGGGAATCAGCCCCAGCATTTT. Its translation is CASSYGQGNQPQHF. The chain links TRBV6-5 to TRBJ1-5; TRBD1 might be the D (6 bases). CDR3 length: 14 residues. Germline values: CDR1 MNHEY, CDR2 SVGAGI. Trimming removed 2 bases from V and 4 bases from J, with 9 bases in between.